Below, one T cell receptor beta chain is given with its context. Original processing notes: The assay estimated nucleated cells by amplifying reference gene primers. The protocol was immunoSEQ multiplex PCR, while the TCRdb copy is restricted to in-frame clones and leaves out a portion. V and J calls and clone size are given by that table; D and trimming were obtained from the DNA. The sample comprises fewer than 250,000 clones, 86% of which are singletons, and 3.8% rests with the top ten. Living in roughly 25 US areas, the participants were between roughly 18 and 90 years of age. These data come from a study of blood T cell repertoires in COVID-19. Turning to the study itself: Sources were T cells, B-cell-depleted T cells, or PBMCs; the material itself was cDNA or gDNA.

CDR1 and CDR2 (germline): MNHEY, SVGAGI. There are 15 residues in the CDR3. Trimming pared 7 bases from V and 5 bases from J, leaving 17 bases between. This TCR was sampled from a middle-aged woman with acute COVID-19. The gene calls are TRBV6-5 and TRBJ1-4, with TRBD1 as a possible D gene (6 bases). The specimen sequenced was PBMCs or T cells enriched from blood (not recorded which). The CDR3: CASKDTGSGNEKLFF. For the CDR3, the DNA is TGTGCCAGCAAGGACACAGGGAGTGGGAATGAAAAACTGTTTTTT.